The 21 T cell receptor beta chains listed next were all sequenced from one sample in a study of shared clonotypes between healthy human individuals. Produced via immunoSEQ multiplex PCR; TCRdb's table is partial and in-frame only. This table has more than 400,000 clones, 81% appearing once. The sample comprised PBMCs. These receptors came from a woman in her 40s in good health. Some clones in this sample may be carry-over from other donors' samples.

This clone has at least ten counts. The sample has other DNA sequences that encode this CDR3 too. The chain recombines TRBV27 with TRBJ2-7; D is perhaps TRBD1 (6 bases). Germline V gene sequence: CDR1 MNHEY, CDR2 SMNVEV (reference sequence). Trimming took off 5 bases at V and 4 bases at J, with 12 bases between the two ends. This CDR3 has 13 amino acids. The chain's CDR3 is CASSPTGPYEQYF. The DNA of the CDR3 is TGTGCCAGCAGTCCGACAGGACCGTACGAGCAGTACTTC.

The chain combines TRBV6-5 with TRBJ2-5; D perhaps matches TRBD1 (6 bases). The V gene's germline CDR1 is MNHEY and CDR2 SVGAGI. The V end was cut by 4 bases, the J end by 0 bases, with 12 bases between. This CDR3 spans 15 amino acids. This chain's CDR3 is CASSSAGTNQETQYF. CDR3 nucleotides: TGTGCCAGCAGTTCCGCCGGGACAAACCAAGAGACCCAGTACTTC.

Regarding this clone: The likely explanation is a read error, given a far larger clone one base away. The chain couples TRBV27 to TRBJ1-5; 11 nucleotides agree with TRBD1. The CDR3 length is 15 residues. Germline-derived CDR1 and CDR2 are MNHEY and SMNVEV (reference sequence). The V and J ends lost 6 bases and 2 bases, in that order; junction bases with no gene match: 3. Here the CDR3 DNA reads TGTGCCAGCAGCCAGGGACAGGGGGGCAATCAGCCCCAGCATTTT. The encoded protein is CASSQGQGGNQPQHF.

As for this clone: Other DNA sequences in the same sample also yield this CDR3. The chain uses TRBV29-1 and TRBJ1-1; D remains ambiguous. V was trimmed by 4 bases and J by 1 base, leaving 4 bases between them. CDR1 and CDR2 (germline): SQVTM, ANQGSEA. This CDR3 contains 11 residues. DNA for the CDR3: TGCAGCGTTGCCAGGAACACTGAAGCTTTCTTT. Its translation is CSVARNTEAFF.

With regard to this clone: A far larger clone is only one base removed, so a read error is likely. Other nucleotide sequences in the sample specify the same CDR3. This chain uses TRBV10-3 with TRBJ2-7, with a weak D call TRBD1 (5 bases). Germline CDR1 is ENHRY and CDR2 is SYGVKD. This CDR3 has 12 amino acids. The V end lost 9 bases, the J end lost 4 bases, and 13 bases lay between the germline ends. DNA for the CDR3: TGTGCCATAAGCAGGGAAGGTTACGAGCAGTACTTC. This sequence encodes CAISREGYEQYF.

The V call is TRBV28, the J call TRBJ1-2, with TRBD1 matching over 9 bases. This CDR3 is built from 15 residues. Germline trimming cut 5 bases from V and 3 bases from J; bases unmatched to any gene: 7. Germline V gives CDR1 MDHEN, CDR2 SYDVKM. CDR3 nucleotides: TGTGCCAGCAGTGTATTCCGGGACAGGGACTATGGCTACACCTTC. Translation gives CASSVFRDRDYGYTF.

The chain joins TRBV28 to TRBJ1-5; no clear D gene. The CDR3 has 15 residues. The V and J ends lost 5 bases and 6 bases respectively, with 17 bases between them. CDR1 and CDR2 (germline): MDHEN, SYDVKM. CDR3 loop: CASSRTRTVGQPQHF. CDR3 coding DNA: TGTGCCAGCAGTCGAACCCGGACGGTCGGTCAGCCCCAGCATTTT.

In this sample, this clone turned up once. The chain combines TRBV2 with TRBJ2-7, with unresolved D. V lost 1 base and J 11 bases, leaving 15 bases between the germline ends. There are 13 residues in the CDR3. Germline V CDR1 and CDR2: SNHLY, FYNNEI. The CDR3, as DNA: TGTGCCAGCAGTGAAGAGGCGCACCAGACTGAGTACTTC. The encoded protein is CASSEEAHQTEYF. Looking up the rest from reference TRBV2 and TRBJ2-7 gives the full variable domain: EPEVTQTPSHQVTQMGQEVILRCVPISNHLYFYWYRQILGQKVEFLVSFYNNEISEKSEIFDDQFSVERPDGSNFTLKIRSTKLEDSAMYFCASSEEAHQTEYFGPGTRLTVT.

A word on this clone: This probably arose from a read error, given a far larger clone one base away. CDR3 region: CASSLRARGLAEVEQYF. For the CDR3, the DNA is TGTGCCAGCAGCCTCCGAGCTCGGGGACTAGCGGAAGTAGAGCAGTACTTC. The rearrangement joins TRBV7-2 to TRBJ2-7; 11 bases map to TRBD2. Germline CDR1 SGHTA, CDR2 FQGNSA. J was trimmed by 7 bases and V by 5 bases; bases with no gene match: 16. CDR3 size: 17 residues.

The rearrangement uses TRBV2 and TRBJ1-2; D may be TRBD1 (6 bases). The CDR3 loop spans 14 amino acids. Germline V CDR1 and CDR2: SNHLY, FYNNEI. The V gene lost 1 base and the J gene lost 4 bases, with 10 bases spanning the gap. This CDR3 reads CASSEEVRGYGYTF. The CDR3, as DNA: TGTGCCAGCAGTGAAGAAGTCAGGGGCTATGGCTACACCTTC. Full variable domain (rest looked up from reference TRBV2 and TRBJ1-2): EPEVTQTPSHQVTQMGQEVILRCVPISNHLYFYWYRQILGQKVEFLVSFYNNEISEKSEIFDDQFSVERPDGSNFTLKIRSTKLEDSAMYFCASSEEVRGYGYTFGSGTRLTVV.

V gene TRBV5-1 combines with J gene TRBJ1-1; TRBD1 is a possible D gene (6 bases). The CDR3 consists of 14 residues. Germline V gene data show CDR1 as SGHRS and CDR2 as YFSETQ. The germline V and J ends were trimmed by 4 bases and 1 base, with 11 bases remaining between them. The CDR3 loop is CASSPQGSNTEAFF. Here the CDR3 DNA reads TGCGCCAGCAGCCCACAGGGTTCGAACACTGAAGCTTTCTTT.

This clone was counted only a few times. The chain employs TRBV2 and TRBJ2-1; 10 bases agree with TRBD2. After removal of 7 bases from V and 7 bases from J, the junction contained 7 bases not matched to a gene. CDR1 is SNHLY, CDR2 FYNNEI, per germline. CDR3 length: 14 residues. The CDR3 loop reads CASTSGRGVNEQFF. CDR3 coding DNA: TGTGCCAGCACCAGCGGGAGGGGGGTGAATGAGCAGTTCTTC.

J is TRBJ2-1 and V is TRBV28; 13 bases align to TRBD2. The CDR3 sequence is 15 residues long. Germline V CDR1 and CDR2: MDHEN, SYDVKM. V was pared by 5 bases and J by 7 bases, with 5 bases of the junction left unmatched. The chain's CDR3 is CASSRGTSGNNEQFF. The CDR3 region has the DNA TGTGCCAGCAGTCGGGGGACTAGCGGGAATAATGAGCAGTTCTTC.

The rearrangement uses TRBV18 and TRBJ1-1, with D hard to call. CDR1 KGHSH and CDR2 LQKENI come from the germline V gene. Trimming removed 5 bases at V and 4 bases at J, with 11 bases between. This CDR3 contains 13 residues. The CDR3 nucleotides read TGTGCCAGCTCAGACCGGAGAAGCACTGAAGCTTTCTTT. Translating gives CASSDRRSTEAFF.

The chain uses TRBV28 and TRBJ2-2, with 9 bases fitting TRBD2. This CDR3 spans 14 amino acids. The trim removed 2 bases at V and 7 bases at J, leaving 2 bases unmatched. Germline V lookup: CDR1 MDHEN, CDR2 SYDVKM. CDR3 sequence: CASSLGTSIGELFF. CDR3 coding DNA: TGTGCCAGCAGTTTAGGGACTAGCATCGGGGAGCTGTTTTTT.

The chain employs TRBV18 and TRBJ2-3; 9 nucleotides line up with TRBD1. The CDR3 extends over 20 amino acids. Germline CDR1 reads KGHSH; CDR2 reads LQKENI. With V trimmed by 3 bases and J by 6 bases, 22 bases remained unmatched. The CDR3 loop is CASSPPGLTGTGLPSDTQYF. The CDR3 coding sequence is TGTGCCAGCTCACCGCCCGGGTTAACCGGGACAGGGCTCCCTTCGGATACGCAGTATTTT.

This clone has a single count. The chain is built from TRBV15 and TRBJ2-2, with D maybe TRBD1 (6 bases). V shed 3 bases and J shed 1 base, with 12 bases lying between them. Germline loops: CDR1 LNHNV, CDR2 YYDKDF (reference sequence). The CDR3 consists of 16 residues. CDR3 nucleotide sequence: TGTGCCACCAGCAGTGGAGAAGGGGGGAACACCGGGGAGCTGTTTTTT. Translation: CATSSGEGGNTGELFF.

The chain has TRBV27 and TRBJ1-1, with D unclear. Germline V gene data show CDR1 as MNHEY and CDR2 as SMNVEV (reference sequence). The ends were cut back, 6 bases at V and 4 bases at J, with 24 bases in the middle. The CDR3 length is 17 residues. The CDR3 region is CASSPIYGRGAATEAFF. CDR3 sequence (DNA): TGTGCCAGCAGCCCTATATACGGCCGGGGTGCGGCCACTGAAGCTTTCTTT.

The CDR3 is CAWSIEPGSNEKLFF. In DNA, the CDR3 is TGTGCCTGGAGTATTGAACCCGGGAGCAATGAAAAACTGTTTTTT. This sequence joins TRBV30 and TRBJ1-4; D not resolved. CDR3 length: 15 amino acids. Trimming removed 2 bases from V and 5 bases from J, with 15 bases in between. The V gene's germline CDR1 is GTSNPN and CDR2 SVGIG (reference sequence).

The chain recombines TRBV29-1 with TRBJ1-4, with D uncertain. Between the trimmed V and J ends, which lost 4 bases and 5 bases, there was a span of 11 bases. Germline assignment: CDR1 SQVTM and CDR2 ANQGSEA. The CDR3 length is 13 residues. CDR3 residues: CSVGKATNEKLFF. The CDR3 bases are TGCAGCGTTGGTAAGGCCACCAATGAAAAACTGTTTTTT.

The CDR3 region has the DNA TGCGCCAGCAGTCAATCAATGGGCTATGGCTACACCTTC. Translated, it gives CASSQSMGYGYTF. The chain couples TRBV4-1 to TRBJ1-2, with D uncertain. The CDR3 has 13 residues. Trimming stripped 6 bases from V and 4 bases from J, with 12 bases between. Germline lookup yields CDR1 MGHRA and CDR2 YSYEKL.